These 5 T cell receptor beta chains originate from one sample sequenced in a study of blood T cell repertoires in COVID-19. Libraries were prepared by immunoSEQ multiplex PCR; TCRdb keeps only in-frame clonotypes and omits some of them. Among 310,000 or so clones listed, around 86% were seen once. The sample was peripheral blood. Every receptor here comes from a woman in her thirties who had recovered from COVID-19.

This clone was seen only once. This sequence joins TRBV13 and TRBJ1-4; D might be TRBD1 (6 bases). The CDR3 is made up of 16 amino acids. Germline V CDR1 and CDR2: PRHDT, FYEKMQ (reference sequence). V lost 5 bases to trimming and J lost 3 bases, with 16 bases between them. The DNA for the CDR3 is TGTGCCAGCAGCGGGCGTCGGCAGGGGCCTAATGAAAAACTGTTTTTT. It codes for CASSGRRQGPNEKLFF.

This chain connects TRBV5-8 to TRBJ1-6; 7 bases line up with TRBD1. Trimming removed 4 bases from V and 7 bases from J; junction bases left unmatched: 5. The V gene's germline CDR1 is SGHTS and CDR2 YDEGEE. The CDR3 runs 14 residues. This chain's CDR3 is CASSPGQENSPLHF. DNA for the CDR3: TGTGCCAGCAGCCCCGGACAGGAGAATTCACCCCTCCACTTT.

The chain combines TRBV14 with TRBJ2-3; 11 positions match TRBD2. The trim removed 4 bases at V and 6 bases at J, leaving 9 bases unmatched. There are 16 residues in the CDR3. Germline V gene data show CDR1 as SGHDN and CDR2 as FVKESK. The CDR3 DNA sequence: TGTGCCAGCAGCCCCAGCCGACTAGCGGGGACTGATACGCAGTATTTT. This encodes CASSPSRLAGTDTQYF.

This clone was seen only a few times. The chain combines TRBV30 with TRBJ2-2; 7 bases match TRBD1. Trimming cost V 2 bases and J 4 bases; bases outside gene matches: 4. CDR1 is GTSNPN, CDR2 SVGIG, per germline (reference sequence). The CDR3 has 14 amino acids. The CDR3 DNA is TGTGCCTGGAGTCAGAAGGGGGCCACCGGGGAGCTGTTTTTT. It yields the protein CAWSQKGATGELFF.

The chain couples TRBV27 to TRBJ2-1; possible D gene TRBD1, 5 bases. Trimming removed 4 bases at V and 14 bases at J, with 12 bases between. This CDR3 has 11 amino acids. In germline, CDR1 is MNHEY, CDR2 SMNVEV (reference sequence). The CDR3 DNA follows: TGTGCCAGCAGTTCAGGGTTTTTAGAGTTCTTC. As protein: CASSSGFLEFF.